The entry below describes one T cell receptor (beta chain). In the original workflow: How many nucleated cells were present was estimated from reference gene primer amplification. The method was immunoSEQ multiplex PCR; TCRdb's version includes in-frame clones alone and lacks a portion of them. V and J calls and clone size are copied from that table; D and trimming were computed from the DNA. The repertoire holds approximately 140,000 clones, with about 87% as singletons. The data are from a study of blood T cell repertoires in COVID-19. Study-level information: Sites across the United States, Italy and Spain contributed samples from acute and convalescent COVID-19. In each case, the material was cDNA or gDNA derived from T cells, B-cell-depleted T cells, or PBMCs.

The CDR3 sequence is 16 residues long. Trimming removed 0 bases from V and 8 bases from J; junction bases left unmatched: 10. CDR1 and CDR2 from the germline V gene are MNHEY and SMNVEV (reference sequence). The receptor was derived from an elderly man with acute or convalescent COVID-19. The rearrangement links TRBV27 to TRBJ2-7; 10 bases match TRBD2. Material for sequencing was peripheral blood. CDR3 residues: CASSLSIAGGYTKQYF. The CDR3 DNA follows: TGTGCCAGCAGTTTATCGATAGCGGGAGGATATACGAAGCAGTACTTC.